This T cell receptor (beta chain) was identified in a study of CXCR3-negative and CXCR3-positive naive CD8 T cells. UMI-labeled TRB cDNA libraries were prepared by 5' RACE. Following a re-call of the 5' RACE reads, TCRdb has one entry per CDR3 protein and lacks DNA. Reported are around 81,000 distinct CDR3 sequences; the ten largest clones contain approximately 1.4%. Germline CDR1 is MDHEN and CDR2 is SYDVKM. There are 16 residues in the CDR3. The rearrangement links TRBV28 to TRBJ2-5; TCRdb calls TRBD2, which cannot be checked without DNA. The clonotype was recovered from a human donor in good health. Some clones in this sample may be carry-over from other donors' samples. The sequencing input was naive CXCR3- CD8+ T cells from blood. Subset given: CD45RO-CCR7+CD27+CD95- naive CD8+ T cells lacking CXCR3 (TNR3-). Here the CDR3 reads CASSLGVAGGPGTQYF.